This T cell receptor (beta chain) was recovered during a study of blood T cells in healthy people across ages. Through a sample-barcoded 5' primer and a J-beta primer mix, a second PCR was run for 7 to 11 cycles. Via MiXCR, TCRdb re-called the 5' RACE reads, giving one row per CDR3 protein. The table has some 1.1 million distinct CDR3 sequences, roughly two fifths seen once. From germline, CDR1 is SGHDT and CDR2 YYEEEE. The CDR3 length is 18 residues. V was trimmed by 0 bases and J by 2 bases, leaving 19 bases between them. V is TRBV5-6 and J is TRBJ2-3; no clear D gene. The origin of this receptor is a man aged 18-30 years in good health. Material: blood. This CDR3 reads CASSLARRSQLPTDTQYF. The CDR3 nucleotides read TGTGCCAGCAGCTTGGCCAGGCGAAGCCAACTCCCCACAGATACGCAGTATTTT.